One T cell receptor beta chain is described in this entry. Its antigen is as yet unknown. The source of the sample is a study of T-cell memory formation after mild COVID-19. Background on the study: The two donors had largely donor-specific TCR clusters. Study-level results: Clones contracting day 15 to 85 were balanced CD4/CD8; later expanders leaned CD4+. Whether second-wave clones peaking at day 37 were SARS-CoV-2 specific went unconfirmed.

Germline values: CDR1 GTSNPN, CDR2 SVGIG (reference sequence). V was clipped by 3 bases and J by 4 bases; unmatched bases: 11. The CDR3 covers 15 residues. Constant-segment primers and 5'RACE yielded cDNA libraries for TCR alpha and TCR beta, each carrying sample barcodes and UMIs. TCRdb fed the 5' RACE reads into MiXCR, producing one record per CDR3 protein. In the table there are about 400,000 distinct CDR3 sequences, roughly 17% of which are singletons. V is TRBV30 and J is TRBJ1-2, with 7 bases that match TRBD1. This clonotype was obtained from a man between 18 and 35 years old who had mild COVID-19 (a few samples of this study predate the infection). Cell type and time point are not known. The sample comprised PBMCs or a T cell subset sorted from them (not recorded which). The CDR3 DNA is TGTGCCTGGAGAGACCTGACAGGGAGGATCTATGGCTACACCTTC. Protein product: CAWRDLTGRIYGYTF.